This T cell receptor (beta chain) was captured by sequencing in a study of T cells after yellow fever vaccination. TCRdb called the 5' RACE reads again in MiXCR, with one record for every CDR3 protein. The sample includes around 29,000 distinct CDR3 sequences, roughly 6% of them seen just once. Germline V gene lookup returns CDR1 SGHRS and CDR2 YFSETQ. The CDR3 runs to 15 residues. Germline trimming cut 4 bases from V and 0 bases from J; bases unmatched to any gene: 2. This clonotype was picked up many times. Study-level findings and limits: The study found a weaker secondary response that peaked faster, day 5 versus 15. The appearance of a small share of clonotypes in both CD4 and CD8 compartments was observed.

The sequence came from a man between 25 and 39 years old who received the YFV17D yellow fever vaccine. The gene calls are TRBV5-1 and TRBJ2-2, with 8 bases aligning to TRBD2. The sample consisted of PBMCs, either bulk or a sorted T-cell subset (CD4+, CD8+, memory, or dextramer-sorted; not recorded which), taken on the day of the yellow fever booster vaccination. The CDR3 sequence is CASSKAGANTGELFF. The CDR3, as DNA: TGCGCCAGCAGCAAAGCGGGAGCGAACACCGGGGAGCTGTTTTTT.